These 10 T cell receptor beta chains were sequenced from one sample in a study of memory CD4+ T cells and cytomegalovirus serostatus. The sort gate was single viable CD3+CD4+CD8-CD45RO+ cells for memory CD4+ T cells. Repertoires were generated with immunoSEQ multiplex PCR, while TCRdb's copy carries only in-frame clones and drops some. The sample includes 56,000 or so clones, over 60% seen only once; the top ten take almost 0.55%. Material: memory CD4+ T cells from blood. The receptors derive from an adult in good health and CMV-seronegative. Some clones in this sample may be carry-over from other donors' samples.

The rearrangement links TRBV30 to TRBJ2-3; D may correspond to TRBD1 or TRBD2 (6 bases each). The germline CDR1 and CDR2 sequences are GTSNPN and SVGIG (reference sequence). The CDR3 loop spans 18 amino acids. Between the trimmed V and J ends, which lost 0 bases and 0 bases, there was a span of 19 bases. The CDR3 here is CAWSVGGPSTLSTDTQYF. In DNA, the CDR3 is TGTGCCTGGAGTGTTGGGGGGCCGTCTACCTTAAGCACAGATACGCAGTATTTT.

This chain uses TRBV7-2 with TRBJ2-7; TRBD1 matches 8 bases. This CDR3 is 15 amino acids long. The germline V gene has CDR1 SGHTA and CDR2 FQGNSA. Unmatched junction bases numbered 7, after V lost 3 bases and J lost 3 bases. The CDR3 sequence: CASSFRQGSLYEQYF. The CDR3 bases are TGTGCCAGCAGCTTCCGACAGGGGTCCCTCTACGAGCAGTACTTC.

This clone occurred once. The gene calls are TRBV18 and TRBJ1-1; D is possibly TRBD1 (6 bases). Trimming shortened V by 2 bases and J by 1 base, and 14 bases separated the two germline ends. The CDR3 has 16 amino acids. Germline values: CDR1 KGHSH, CDR2 LQKENI. The CDR3 DNA is TGTGCCAGCTCACCATCGATGGTAGGGGGGAACACTGAAGCTTTCTTT. It encodes CASSPSMVGGNTEAFF.

The chain is built from TRBV7-2 and TRBJ1-5; D is possibly TRBD1 (6 bases). With 0 bases removed from V and 7 bases from J, the gap between germline ends came to 13 bases. Germline V gene sequence: CDR1 SGHTA, CDR2 FQGNSA. This CDR3 is 15 amino acids long. CDR3 coding DNA: TGTGCCAGCAGCTTAGCGGGGGCGGTCTACCAGCCCCAGCATTTT. It specifies CASSLAGAVYQPQHF.

The chain recombines TRBV6-5 with TRBJ2-7; TRBD1 is a possible D gene (6 bases). Between the trimmed V and J ends, which lost 6 bases and 1 base, there was a span of 13 bases. This CDR3 has 14 amino acids. CDR1 is MNHEY, CDR2 SVGAGI, per germline. The CDR3, as DNA: TGTGCCAGCAGACCGGGACATTCTTCCTACGAGCAGTACTTC. Residues: CASRPGHSSYEQYF.

The J gene is TRBJ2-3, the V gene TRBV5-4, with a possible D match to TRBD2 (6 bases). V was clipped by 0 bases and J by 7 bases, with 15 bases between them. The germline gives CDR1 SGHNT, CDR2 YYREEE (reference sequence). The CDR3 loop spans 15 amino acids. In DNA form, the CDR3 reads TGTGCCAGCAGCTTGGGTTGGCGGGAAGGATATACGCAGTATTTT. Protein: CASSLGWREGYTQYF.

The chain combines TRBV7-2 with TRBJ1-5; possible D gene TRBD1, 5 bases. This CDR3 has 13 amino acids. V was trimmed by 5 bases and J by 4 bases, leaving 9 bases between them. Germline loops: CDR1 SGHTA, CDR2 FQGNSA. Here the CDR3 DNA reads TGTGCCAGCAGCCCAGGGTTTAATCAGCCCCAGCATTTT. Its translation is CASSPGFNQPQHF.

The gene calls are TRBV4-3 and TRBJ1-4; 7 positions match TRBD1. V was pared by 0 bases and J by 8 bases, with 18 bases of the junction left unmatched. This CDR3 has 19 amino acids. Germline V gene lookup returns CDR1 LGHNA and CDR2 YSLEER. CDR3 DNA: TGCGCCAGCAGCCAAGATGCCGCGACAGGGACTCCGGGGGGGGAAAAACTGTTTTTT. It codes for CASSQDAATGTPGGEKLFF.

The J gene is TRBJ1-2, the V gene TRBV19; perhaps TRBD1 as D (6 bases). The CDR3 covers 14 residues. With 7 bases removed from V and 4 bases from J, the gap between germline ends came to 16 bases. Germline V gene sequence: CDR1 LNHDA, CDR2 SQIVND (reference sequence). The CDR3 coding sequence is TGTGCCAGTACCCCTGGGGGGCCCAGCTATGGCTACACCTTC. This gives the protein CASTPGGPSYGYTF.

This chain connects TRBV30 to TRBJ2-5; D gene unclear. V was cut by 2 bases and J by 4 bases, with 17 bases left in between. The CDR3 loop spans 15 amino acids. In germline, CDR1 is GTSNPN, CDR2 SVGIG (reference sequence). This CDR3 is CAWSSRRGSIETQYF. CDR3 nucleotides: TGTGCCTGGAGTTCACGCCGTGGGTCCATAGAGACCCAGTACTTC.